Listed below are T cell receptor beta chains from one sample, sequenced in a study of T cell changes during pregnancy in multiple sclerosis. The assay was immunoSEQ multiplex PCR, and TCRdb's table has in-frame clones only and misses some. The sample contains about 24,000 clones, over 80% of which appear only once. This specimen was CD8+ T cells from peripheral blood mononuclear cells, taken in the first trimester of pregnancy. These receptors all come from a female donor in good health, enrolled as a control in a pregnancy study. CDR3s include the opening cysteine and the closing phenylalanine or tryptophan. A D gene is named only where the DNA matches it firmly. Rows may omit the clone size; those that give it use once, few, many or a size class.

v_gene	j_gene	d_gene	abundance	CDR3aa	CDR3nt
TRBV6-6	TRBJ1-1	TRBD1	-	CASSYDRAVPEAFF	TGTGCCAGCAGTTACGACAGGGCAGTACCTGAAGCTTTCTTT
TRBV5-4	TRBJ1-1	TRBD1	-	CASSLWRPTGEDTEAFF	TGTGCCAGCAGCTTGTGGAGACCGACAGGGGAGGACACTGAAGCTTTCTTT
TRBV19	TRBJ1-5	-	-	CASSARWGVRDLPEENSNQPQHF	TGTGCCAGTAGTGCGCGGTGGGGGGTTCGAGACCTGCCTGAAGAGAATAGCAATCAGCCCCAGCATTTT
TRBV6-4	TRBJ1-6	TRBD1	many	CASSGTGDGYSPLHF	TGTGCCAGCAGTGGGACAGGGGACGGGTACTCACCCCTCCACTTT
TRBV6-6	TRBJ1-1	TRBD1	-	CASSDWTGVNTEAFF	TGTGCCAGCAGTGACTGGACAGGGGTGAACACTGAAGCTTTCTTT
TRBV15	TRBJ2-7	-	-	CATSRDIRSEQYF	TGTGCCACCAGCAGAGATATCAGGTCCGAGCAGTACTTC
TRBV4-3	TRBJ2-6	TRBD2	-	CASSPTGLAGAGANVLTF	TGCGCCAGCAGCCCCACCGGACTAGCGGGGGCTGGGGCCAACGTCCTGACTTTC
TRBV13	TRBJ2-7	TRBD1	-	CASSRRGGLRNEQYF	TGTGCCAGCAGCCGCCGAGGGGGCCTAAGGAACGAGCAGTACTTC
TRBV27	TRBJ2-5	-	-	CAAGKKETQYF	TGTGCCGCTGGCAAAAAAGAGACCCAGTACTTC
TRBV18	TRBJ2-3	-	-	CASSPTSTRTDTQYF	TGTGCCAGCTCACCAACGAGTACCCGCACAGATACGCAGTATTTT
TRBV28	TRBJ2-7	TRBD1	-	CASSSSGTVQITYEQYF	TGTGCCAGCAGTTCGTCCGGGACAGTACAAATTACCTACGAGCAGTACTTC
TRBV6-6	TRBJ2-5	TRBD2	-	CASSLSFGGKETQYF	TGTGCCAGCAGCCTATCTTTCGGGGGGAAAGAGACCCAGTACTTC
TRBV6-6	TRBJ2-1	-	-	CASSYRSREEQFF	TGTGCCAGCAGTTACCGATCAAGGGAGGAGCAGTTCTTC
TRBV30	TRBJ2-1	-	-	CAWSNSGDNEQFF	TGTGCCTGGAGCAATTCCGGTGACAATGAGCAGTTCTTC
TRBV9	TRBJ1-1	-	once	CASSGTAGAFF	TGTGCCAGCAGCGGCACAGCGGGTGCTTTCTTT
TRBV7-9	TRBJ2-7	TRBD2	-	CASSSSASGLYEQYF	TGTGCCAGCAGCTCCTCTGCTAGCGGGCTTTACGAGCAGTACTTC
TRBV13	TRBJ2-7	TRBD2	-	CASSLTSGSSYEQYF	TGTGCCAGCAGCCTAACTAGCGGGAGCTCCTACGAGCAGTACTTC
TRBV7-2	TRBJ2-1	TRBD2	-	CASSSGLAGGKEQFF	TGTGCCAGCAGCTCGGGACTAGCGGGGGGGAAAGAGCAGTTCTTC
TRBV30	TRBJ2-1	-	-	CAWSVEVEPYNEQFF	TGTGCCTGGAGTGTCGAAGTGGAGCCCTACAATGAGCAGTTCTTC
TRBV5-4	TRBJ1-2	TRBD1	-	CASSSGTGGFGYTF	TGTGCCAGCAGCTCCGGGACAGGGGGTTTCGGCTACACCTTC
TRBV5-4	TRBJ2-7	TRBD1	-	CASSRQGSPYEQYF	TGTGCCAGCAGTCGACAGGGGTCCCCCTACGAGCAGTACTTC
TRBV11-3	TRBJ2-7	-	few	CASSLPSGEQYF	TGTGCCAGCAGCTTACCTTCCGGGGAGCAGTACTTC
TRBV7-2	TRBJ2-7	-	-	CASSSTYEQYF	TGTGCCAGCAGCTCCACCTACGAGCAGTACTTC
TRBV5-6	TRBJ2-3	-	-	CASSLSDPGRITDTQYF	TGTGCCAGCAGCTTGTCCGATCCAGGGAGGATAACAGATACGCAGTATTTT